Shown below are 16 T cell receptor beta chains from a single sample sequenced in a study of blood T cell repertoires in COVID-19. Some clones are missing from TCRdb's copy, which holds only in-frame ones; the method was immunoSEQ multiplex PCR. The repertoire has 250,000 or so clones, around 90% of them found once; the top ten carry about 0.79%. Sequenced input: peripheral blood. The receptors come from a man aged 25-45 years with COVID-19, enrolled during active disease.

The genes are TRBV7-9 and TRBJ2-2; 9 bases fit TRBD2. CDR3 length: 17 residues. The V segment lost 7 bases and the J segment 5 bases; nucleotides outside the gene matches: 14. The germline V gene encodes CDR1 SEHNR and CDR2 FQNEAQ (reference sequence). CDR3 coding DNA: TGTGCCAGCAAGTCGCTGCGGGGGGGCCGTAAGACCGGGGAGCTGTTTTTT. Its translation: CASKSLRGGRKTGELFF.

This chain joins TRBV29-1 and TRBJ2-3; TRBD1 is a possible D gene (6 bases). The CDR3 length is 14 residues. Trimming removed 4 bases from V and 4 bases from J, with 15 bases in between. Germline CDR1 SQVTM, CDR2 ANQGSEA. The CDR3 bases are TGCAGCGTTGGGGGGCAGGGTGTCGCAGATACGCAGTATTTT. Translation: CSVGGQGVADTQYF.

The rearrangement joins TRBV10-1 to TRBJ2-5; 7 nucleotides match TRBD2. The CDR3 covers 14 residues. Germline lookup yields CDR1 WNHNN and CDR2 SYGVQD (reference sequence). V shed 3 bases, J shed 3 bases, and the junction held 4 bases outside the gene matches. The CDR3 reads CASSESAGKETQYF. As DNA, the CDR3 is TGCGCCAGCAGTGAATCAGCGGGGAAAGAGACCCAGTACTTC.

The chain employs TRBV6-6 and TRBJ1-5; no clear D. The germline V gene has CDR1 MNHNY and CDR2 SVGAGI (reference sequence). This CDR3 comprises 14 residues. Trimming cost V 6 bases and J 4 bases, with 13 bases left between them. The CDR3 protein is CASRHTNGNQPQHF. In DNA, the CDR3 is TGTGCCAGCAGGCACACCAACGGGAATCAGCCCCAGCATTTT.

CDR3 nucleotides: TGTGCCAGCAGTTCGTCTCGGGGCACTGAAGCTTTCTTT. It codes for CASSSSRGTEAFF. The chain joins TRBV6-5 to TRBJ1-1; D unclear. Trimming stripped 4 bases from V and 4 bases from J, with 10 bases between. Germline CDR1 MNHEY, CDR2 SVGAGI. The CDR3 runs 13 residues.

The chain combines TRBV24-1 with TRBJ2-3, with D possibly matching TRBD1 (5 bases). CDR1 KGHDR and CDR2 SFDVKD come from the germline V gene. CDR3 length: 16 residues. The V gene lost 2 bases and the J gene lost 2 bases, with 13 bases spanning the gap. The CDR3 DNA is TGTGCCACCAGTGATTCCAGGGCTGAGTCCACAGATACGCAGTATTTT. As protein: CATSDSRAESTDTQYF.

The chain carries TRBV3-1 (or the pseudogene TRBV3-2) and TRBJ2-7; 12 bases fit TRBD2. Per germline, CDR1 LGHDT and CDR2 YNNKEL (reference sequence). There are 16 residues in the CDR3. V was pared by 3 bases and J by 4 bases, with 7 bases of the junction left unmatched. CDR3 residues: CASSQGVLAGGYEQYF. The CDR3 DNA is TGTGCCAGCAGCCAGGGGGTACTAGCGGGGGGATACGAGCAGTACTTC.

The rearrangement links TRBV5-1 to TRBJ1-1; D ambiguous. V lost 0 bases to trimming and J lost 4 bases, with 4 bases between them. CDR3 length equals 12 residues. Germline CDR1 SGHRS, CDR2 YFSETQ. The CDR3 DNA reads TGCGCCAGCAGCTTGGGTAGCACTGAAGCTTTCTTT. This sequence encodes CASSLGSTEAFF.

V gene TRBV5-6 combines with J gene TRBJ1-6; D is unresolved. This CDR3 region has 16 residues. Germline V gene data show CDR1 as SGHDT and CDR2 as YYEEEE. Trimming stripped 1 base from V and 7 bases from J, with 15 bases between. Written as DNA, the CDR3 is TGTGCCAGCAGCTTGCCGTGGGGTAGCGAGAATTCACCCCTCCACTTT. It is translated as CASSLPWGSENSPLHF.

This clone was found once. This chain joins TRBV6-1 and TRBJ1-2; D is uncertain. V gave up 3 bases and J gave up 4 bases, with 6 bases separating them. The CDR3 spans 12 residues. The V gene's germline CDR1 is MNHNS and CDR2 SASEGT. The CDR3 is CASSERVYGYTF. In DNA, the CDR3 is TGTGCCAGCAGTGAGAGGGTCTATGGCTACACCTTC.

The genes are TRBV19 and TRBJ2-1, with TRBD2 matching 9 bases. Trimming at V came to 0 bases and at J to 7 bases, leaving 16 bases not matched to a gene. The CDR3 totals 19 residues. Germline V gene sequence: CDR1 LNHDA, CDR2 SQIVND (reference sequence). The chain's CDR3 is CASSIDALSGGSSKNEQFF. The CDR3, as DNA: TGTGCCAGTAGTATAGATGCCCTGAGCGGGGGGTCATCCAAAAATGAGCAGTTCTTC.

This chain uses TRBV27 with TRBJ1-5; 10 bases line up with TRBD1. The length of the CDR3 is 16 residues. The junction had 5 bases not matched to a gene; V was cut back by 5 bases and J by 1 base. Looked up from germline, CDR1 is MNHEY and CDR2 is SMNVEV (reference sequence). CDR3: CASSTRQGASNQPQHF. The DNA for the CDR3 is TGTGCCAGCAGTACCCGACAGGGGGCAAGCAATCAGCCCCAGCATTTT.

The rearrangement uses TRBV19 and TRBJ2-7, with D possibly being TRBD2 (6 bases). The germline V gene encodes CDR1 LNHDA and CDR2 SQIVND (reference sequence). V lost 6 bases to trimming and J lost 3 bases, with 12 bases between them. The length of the CDR3 is 13 residues. CDR3 coding DNA: TGTGCCAGTAGCGCGGGACGGCACTACGAGCAGTACTTC. Amino acids: CASSAGRHYEQYF. The complete variable domain, with remaining parts taken from reference TRBV19 and TRBJ2-7, reads DGGITQSPKYLFRKEGQNVTLSCEQNLNHDAMYWYRQDPGQGLRLIYYSQIVNDFQKGDIAEGYSVSREKKESFPLTVTSAQKNPTAFYLCASSAGRHYEQYFGPGTRLTVT.

CDR3 sequence reads: CASSLGGILNYGYTF. CDR3 in DNA: TGTGCCAGCAGCTTAGGAGGGATCCTGAACTATGGCTACACCTTC. The chain links TRBV11-1 to TRBJ1-2; D gene uncertain. V was trimmed by 1 base and J by 2 bases, leaving 11 bases between them. CDR1 SGHAT and CDR2 FQDESV come from the germline V gene (reference sequence). This CDR3 is 15 amino acids long.

The chain is built from TRBV3-1 (or the pseudogene TRBV3-2) and TRBJ1-4; D remains unclear. V lost 5 bases and J 1 base, leaving 14 bases between the germline ends. The germline V gene encodes CDR1 LGHDT and CDR2 YNNKEL (reference sequence). This CDR3 spans 16 amino acids. The CDR3 loop is CASSRLAGGTNEKLFF. The CDR3 DNA reads TGTGCCAGCAGCAGGCTGGCAGGTGGAACTAATGAAAAACTGTTTTTT.

CDR3 protein: CASGPWSSYEQYF. CDR3 DNA: TGTGCCAGCGGTCCCTGGAGCTCCTACGAGCAGTACTTC. The V call is TRBV3-1 (or the pseudogene TRBV3-2), the J call TRBJ2-7; D unresolved. The germline V and J ends were trimmed by 8 bases and 0 bases, with 11 bases remaining between them. This CDR3 is built from 13 residues. CDR1 is LGHDT, CDR2 YNNKEL, per germline (reference sequence).